This T cell receptor (beta chain) was sequenced for a study of T cell responses to AZD1222 COVID-19 vaccine. Measured with immunoSEQ multiplex PCR; TCRdb has only the in-frame clones, and not every one. The top ten clones hold about 1% of a sample with 200,000 or so clones, around 93% of them seen once. Study-wide results and caveats: Clonal diversity was possibly underestimated, and the donors were mostly white British, with more females. Spike regions recognized by vaccine-associated CD4 TCRs spanned the protein, led by 160-218 and 743-854. Unmutated variant regions are reportedly targeted by nearly half of spike-specific TCRs.

The CDR3 is 14 residues long. The V and J ends lost 5 bases and 4 bases, in that order; junction bases with no gene match: 6. Germline CDR1 is SEHNR and CDR2 is FQNEAQ (reference sequence). In regard to this clone: What it binds is unknown.

This chain links TRBV7-9 with TRBJ2-7; 9 nucleotides line up with TRBD1. The source was peripheral blood, collected on day 0 of MenACWY control vaccination. This clonotype was obtained from an adult in good health. CDR3 DNA: TGTGCCAGCAGCGAGGGACAGGGAAAATACGAGCAGTACTTC. This encodes CASSEGQGKYEQYF.